Detailed here is one T cell receptor (beta chain). The data originate from a study of T cell changes during pregnancy in multiple sclerosis. TCRdb keeps only in-frame clones here, not all; method: immunoSEQ multiplex PCR. Altogether some 60,000 clones are present, more than 85% being singletons, with the ten largest covering less than 3%. The sample consisted of peripheral blood, taken in the third trimester of pregnancy. The source of this sequence is a female donor in good health, enrolled as a control in a pregnancy study.

The CDR3 protein is CSVAHGGAGNTIYF. Written as DNA, the CDR3 is TGCAGCGTTGCCCACGGGGGGGCTGGAAACACCATATATTTT. The J gene is TRBJ1-3, the V gene TRBV29-1; TRBD1 is a possible D gene (5 bases). V lost 4 bases to trimming and J lost 2 bases, with 12 bases between them. CDR3 length: 14 amino acids. Per the germline V gene, CDR1 is SQVTM and CDR2 is ANQGSEA.